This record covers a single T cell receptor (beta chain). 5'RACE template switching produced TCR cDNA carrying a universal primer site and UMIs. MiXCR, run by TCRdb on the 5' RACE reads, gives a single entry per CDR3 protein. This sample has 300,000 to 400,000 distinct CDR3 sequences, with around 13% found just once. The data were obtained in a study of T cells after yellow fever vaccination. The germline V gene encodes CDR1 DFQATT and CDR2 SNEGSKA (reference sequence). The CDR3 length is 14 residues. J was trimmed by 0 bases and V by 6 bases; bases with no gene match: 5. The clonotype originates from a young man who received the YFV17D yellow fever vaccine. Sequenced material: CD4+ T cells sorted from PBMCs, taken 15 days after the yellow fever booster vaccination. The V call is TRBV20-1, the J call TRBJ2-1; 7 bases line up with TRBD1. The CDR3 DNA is TGCAGTGCCGGGGACAGCCACTCCTACAATGAGCAGTTCTTC. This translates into CSAGDSHSYNEQFF.